This T cell receptor beta chain was sequenced during a study of cytomegalovirus exposure and HLA in healthy donors. For the study at large: Among around 400 genotyped donors, around 80% fell in the Caucasian-associated ancestry cluster.

Notes on the study in general: Later analysis suggested links between common viral pathogens and several top significant clusters. Cytomegalovirus association was listed for 170 or so TCR beta chains.

Researchers ran the PCR with 60 Vbeta and 13 Jbeta primers. Generated by immunoSEQ multiplex PCR, the TCRdb table keeps only in-frame clones and is missing some. The data contain roughly 190,000 clones, over 70% of them singletons. CDR1 is SQVTM and CDR2 is ANQGSEA in the germline V gene. V lost 5 bases and J lost 1, with 8 bases in between. This CDR3 region has 12 residues. This clone was observed a few times. Its target is not known. The receptor comes from a woman aged 18-29 years in good health and CMV-seronegative. The chain has TRBV29-1 and TRBJ1-1; D is ambiguous. Material for sequencing was PBMCs. CDR3 bases: TGCAGCGTTCGGGTGGCGAACACTGAAGCTTTCTTT. Translated, it gives CSVRVANTEAFF.